This T cell receptor beta chain was recorded in a study of blood T cell repertoires in COVID-19. Germline V gene sequence: CDR1 KGHSH, CDR2 LQKENI. The CDR3 sequence is 15 residues long. V lost 5 bases to trimming and J lost 4 bases, with 15 bases between them. The protocol was immunoSEQ multiplex PCR, while the TCRdb copy is restricted to in-frame clones and leaves out a portion. The repertoire has about 210,000 clones, over 70% of them found once; the top ten carry roughly 2.9%. The receptor was isolated from a man aged 45-60 years with active or convalescent COVID-19. Source material: peripheral blood. This chain joins TRBV18 and TRBJ1-3, with D perhaps TRBD1 (5 bases). Here the CDR3 reads CASSLSRDSGNTIYF. Here the CDR3 DNA reads TGTGCCAGCTCATTATCCCGGGACTCCGGAAACACCATATATTTT. Looking up the rest from reference TRBV18 and TRBJ1-3 gives the full variable domain: NAGVMQNPRHLVRRRGQEARLRCSPMKGHSHVYWYRQLPEEGLKFMVYLQKENIIDESGMPKERFSAEFPKEGPSILRIQQVVRGDSAAYFCASSLSRDSGNTIYFGEGSWLTVV.